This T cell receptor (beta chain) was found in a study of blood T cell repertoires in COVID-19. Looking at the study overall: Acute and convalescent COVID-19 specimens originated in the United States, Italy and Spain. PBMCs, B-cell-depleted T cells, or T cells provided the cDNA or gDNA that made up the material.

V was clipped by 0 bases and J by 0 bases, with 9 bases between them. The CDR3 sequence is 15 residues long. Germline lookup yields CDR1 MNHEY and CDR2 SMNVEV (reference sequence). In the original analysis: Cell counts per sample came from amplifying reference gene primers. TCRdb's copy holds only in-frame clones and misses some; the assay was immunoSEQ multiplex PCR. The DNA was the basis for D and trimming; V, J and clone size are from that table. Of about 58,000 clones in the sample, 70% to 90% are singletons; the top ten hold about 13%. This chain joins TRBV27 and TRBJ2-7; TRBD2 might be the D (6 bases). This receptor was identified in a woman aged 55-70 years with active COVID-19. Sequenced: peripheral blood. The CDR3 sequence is CASSLSRGGSYEQYF. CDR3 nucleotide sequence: TGTGCCAGCAGTTTATCGCGGGGTGGCTCCTACGAGCAGTACTTC.